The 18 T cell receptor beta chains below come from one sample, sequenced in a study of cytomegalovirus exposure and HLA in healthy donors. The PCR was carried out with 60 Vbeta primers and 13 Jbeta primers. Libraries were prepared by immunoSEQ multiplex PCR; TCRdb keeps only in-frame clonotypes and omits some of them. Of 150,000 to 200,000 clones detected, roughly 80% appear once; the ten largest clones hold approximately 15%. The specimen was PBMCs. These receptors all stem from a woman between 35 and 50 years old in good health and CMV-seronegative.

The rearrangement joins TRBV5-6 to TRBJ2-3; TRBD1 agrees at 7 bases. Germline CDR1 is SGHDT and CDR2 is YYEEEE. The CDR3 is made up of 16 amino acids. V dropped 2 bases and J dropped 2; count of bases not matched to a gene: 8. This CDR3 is CASSFRDRGLTDTQYF. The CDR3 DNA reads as TGTGCCAGCAGCTTCCGGGACAGAGGACTCACAGATACGCAGTATTTT. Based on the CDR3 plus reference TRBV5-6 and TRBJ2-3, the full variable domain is DAGVTQSPTHLIKTRGQQVTLRCSPKSGHDTVSWYQQALGQGPQFIFQYYEEEERQRGNFPDRFSGHQFPNYSSELNVNALLLGDSALYLCASSFRDRGLTDTQYFGPGTRLTVL.

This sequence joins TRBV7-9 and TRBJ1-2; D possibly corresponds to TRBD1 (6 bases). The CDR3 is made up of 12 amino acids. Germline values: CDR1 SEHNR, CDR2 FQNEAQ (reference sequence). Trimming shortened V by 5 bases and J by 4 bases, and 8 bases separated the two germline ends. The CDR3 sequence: CASSGDIYGYTF. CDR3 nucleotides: TGTGCCAGCAGCGGGGACATCTATGGCTACACCTTC.

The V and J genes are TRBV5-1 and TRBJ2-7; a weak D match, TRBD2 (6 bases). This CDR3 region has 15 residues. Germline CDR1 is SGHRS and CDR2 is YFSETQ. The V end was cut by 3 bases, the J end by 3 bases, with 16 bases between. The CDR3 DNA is TGCGCCAGCAGCTCTGGACGGGGGAAAATCTACGAGCAGTACTTC. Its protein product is CASSSGRGKIYEQYF.

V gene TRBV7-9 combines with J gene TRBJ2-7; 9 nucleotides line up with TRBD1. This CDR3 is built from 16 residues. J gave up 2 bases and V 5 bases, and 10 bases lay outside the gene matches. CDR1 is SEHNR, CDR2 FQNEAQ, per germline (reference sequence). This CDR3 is CASSPSSGQGTYEQYF. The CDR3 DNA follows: TGTGCCAGCAGCCCTTCCTCCGGACAGGGGACCTACGAGCAGTACTTC.

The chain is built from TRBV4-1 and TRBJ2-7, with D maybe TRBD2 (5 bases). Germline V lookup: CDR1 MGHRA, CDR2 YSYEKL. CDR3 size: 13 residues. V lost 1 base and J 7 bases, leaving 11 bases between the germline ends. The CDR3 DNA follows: TGCGCCAGCAGCCAAGGACCAGGCGGGGAGCAGTACTTC. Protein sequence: CASSQGPGGEQYF.

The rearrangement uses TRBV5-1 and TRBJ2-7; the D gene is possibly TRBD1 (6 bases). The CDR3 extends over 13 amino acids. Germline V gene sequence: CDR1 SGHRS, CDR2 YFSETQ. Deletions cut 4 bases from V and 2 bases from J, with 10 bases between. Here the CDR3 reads CASSTGDTYEQYF. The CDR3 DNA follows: TGCGCCAGCAGCACCGGGGACACCTACGAGCAGTACTTC.

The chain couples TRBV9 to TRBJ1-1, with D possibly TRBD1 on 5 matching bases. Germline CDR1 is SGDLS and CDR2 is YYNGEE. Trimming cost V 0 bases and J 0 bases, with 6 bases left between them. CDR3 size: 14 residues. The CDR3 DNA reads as TGTGCCAGCAGCGTAGAGGGGATGAACACTGAAGCTTTCTTT. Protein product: CASSVEGMNTEAFF.

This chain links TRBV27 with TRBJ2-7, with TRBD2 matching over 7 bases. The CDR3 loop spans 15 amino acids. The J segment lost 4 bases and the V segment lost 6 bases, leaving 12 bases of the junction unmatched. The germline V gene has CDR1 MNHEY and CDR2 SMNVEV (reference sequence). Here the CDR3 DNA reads TGTGCCAGCAGCTTCGGACTAGACCCCTCTTACGAGCAGTACTTC. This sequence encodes CASSFGLDPSYEQYF.

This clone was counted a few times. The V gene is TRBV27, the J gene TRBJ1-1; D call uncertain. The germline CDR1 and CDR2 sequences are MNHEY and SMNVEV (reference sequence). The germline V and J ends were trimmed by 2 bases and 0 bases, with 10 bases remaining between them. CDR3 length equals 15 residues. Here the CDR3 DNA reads TGTGCCAGCAGTTTAGCCGAGATCATGAACACTGAAGCTTTCTTT. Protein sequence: CASSLAEIMNTEAFF.

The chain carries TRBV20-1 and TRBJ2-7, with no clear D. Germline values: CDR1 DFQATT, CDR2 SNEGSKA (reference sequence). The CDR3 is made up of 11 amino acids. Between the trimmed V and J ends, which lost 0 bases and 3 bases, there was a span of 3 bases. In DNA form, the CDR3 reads TGCAGTGCTAGAGATCTCTACGAGCAGTACTTC. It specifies CSARDLYEQYF.

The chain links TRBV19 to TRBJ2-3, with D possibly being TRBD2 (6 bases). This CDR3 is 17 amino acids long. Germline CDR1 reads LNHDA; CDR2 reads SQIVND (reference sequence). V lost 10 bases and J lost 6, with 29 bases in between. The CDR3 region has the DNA TGTGCCACGGCGAGTGGGGGACGGAACTCGGGGGTGGATACGCAGTATTTT. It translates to CATASGGRNSGVDTQYF.

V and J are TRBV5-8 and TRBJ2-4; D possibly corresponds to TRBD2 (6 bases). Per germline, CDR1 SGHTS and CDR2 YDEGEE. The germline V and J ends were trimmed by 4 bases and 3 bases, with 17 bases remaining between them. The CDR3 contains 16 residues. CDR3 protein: CASSPMGGRVKNIQYF. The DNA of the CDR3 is TGTGCCAGCAGCCCCATGGGGGGTAGGGTCAAAAACATTCAGTACTTC.

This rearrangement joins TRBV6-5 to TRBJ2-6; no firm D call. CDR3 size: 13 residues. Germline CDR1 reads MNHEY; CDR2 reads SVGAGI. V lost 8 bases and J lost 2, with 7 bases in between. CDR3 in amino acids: CASGFTGANVLTF. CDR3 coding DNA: TGTGCCAGCGGCTTTACTGGGGCCAACGTCCTGACTTTC.

The CDR3 nucleotides are TGTGCCAGCAGTTTACTAGCGGGAGGGAGGGAGCAGTTCTTC. This codes for CASSLLAGGREQFF. The chain is built from TRBV6-5 and TRBJ2-1; 13 bases map to TRBD2. V shed 4 bases, J shed 10 bases, and the junction held 4 bases outside the gene matches. Germline CDR1 is MNHEY and CDR2 is SVGAGI. This CDR3 has 14 amino acids.

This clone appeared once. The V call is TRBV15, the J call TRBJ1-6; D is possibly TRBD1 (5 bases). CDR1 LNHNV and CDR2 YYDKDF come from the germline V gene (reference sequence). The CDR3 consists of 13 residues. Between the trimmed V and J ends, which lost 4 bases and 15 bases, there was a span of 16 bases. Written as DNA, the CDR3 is TGTGCCACCAGCATACAGGTGCCCCGTAACCTCCACTTT. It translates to CATSIQVPRNLHF.

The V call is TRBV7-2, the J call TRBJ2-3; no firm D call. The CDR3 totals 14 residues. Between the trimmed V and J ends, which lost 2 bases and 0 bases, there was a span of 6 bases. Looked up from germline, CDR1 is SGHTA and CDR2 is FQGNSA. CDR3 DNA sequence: TGTGCCAGCAGCTTACGTACTAGCACAGATACGCAGTATTTT. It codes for CASSLRTSTDTQYF.

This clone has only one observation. The CDR3 loop is CETSGKFYEQYF. The CDR3 bases are TGTGAAACTAGCGGGAAATTCTACGAGCAGTACTTC. V gene TRBV28 combines with J gene TRBJ2-7; TRBD2 matches at 10 bases. The CDR3 is 12 amino acids. Germline V lookup: CDR1 MDHEN, CDR2 SYDVKM.

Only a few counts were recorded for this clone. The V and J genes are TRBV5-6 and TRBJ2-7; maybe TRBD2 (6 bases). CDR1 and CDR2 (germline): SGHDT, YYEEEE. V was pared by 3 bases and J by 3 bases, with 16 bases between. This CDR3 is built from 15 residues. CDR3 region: CASSSKTGLNYEQYF. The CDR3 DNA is TGTGCCAGCAGCTCCAAAACGGGACTGAACTACGAGCAGTACTTC.